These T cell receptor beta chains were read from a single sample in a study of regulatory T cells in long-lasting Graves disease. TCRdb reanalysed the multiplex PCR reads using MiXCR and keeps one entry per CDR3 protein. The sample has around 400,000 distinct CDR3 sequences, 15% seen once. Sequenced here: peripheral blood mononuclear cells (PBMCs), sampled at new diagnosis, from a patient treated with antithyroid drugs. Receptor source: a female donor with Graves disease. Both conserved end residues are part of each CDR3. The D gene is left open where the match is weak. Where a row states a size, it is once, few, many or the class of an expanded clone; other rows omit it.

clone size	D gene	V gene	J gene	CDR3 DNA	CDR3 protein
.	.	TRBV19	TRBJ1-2	TGTGCCAGTAGTCGCCGACAGGAGCTTCCTAACTATGGCTACACCTTC	CASSRRQELPNYGYTF
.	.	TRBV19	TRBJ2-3	TGTGCCAGTGGAAATGGGGGACTTAACACAGATACGCAGTATTTT	CASGNGGLNTDTQYF
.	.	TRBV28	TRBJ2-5	TGTGCCAGCAGTTTATGGGCTAGTGGCTACCGAAAAGAGACCCAGTACTTC	CASSLWASGYRKETQYF
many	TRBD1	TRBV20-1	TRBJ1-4	TGCAGTGCTAGGCAGACAGGGAGGAATGAAAAACTGTTTTTT	CSARQTGRNEKLFF
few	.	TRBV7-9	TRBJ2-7	TGTGCCAGCAGCTTAGCTCGTGACTGGACCTACGAGCAGTACTTC	CASSLARDWTYEQYF
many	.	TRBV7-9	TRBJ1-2	TGTGCCAGCAGACCAAGACAGGTCCTACACTATGGCTACACCTTC	CASRPRQVLHYGYTF
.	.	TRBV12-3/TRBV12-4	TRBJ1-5	TGTGCCAGCAGTTTATCCAAGGTTGGCAATCAGCCCCAGCATTTT	CASSLSKVGNQPQHF
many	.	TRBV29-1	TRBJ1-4	TGCAGCGTTGGGGGGGCGGATGAAAAACTGTTTTTT	CSVGGADEKLFF
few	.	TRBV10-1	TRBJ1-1	TGCGCCAGCAGTGTGGACAGTGAGAACACTGAAGCTTTCTTT	CASSVDSENTEAFF
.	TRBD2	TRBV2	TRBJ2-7	TGTGCCAGCAGTTTGACTAGCGGGGGGGCCGTCGAGCAGTACTTC	CASSLTSGGAVEQYF
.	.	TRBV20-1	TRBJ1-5	TGCAGTGCTAGACAGCCGCAGAGCAATCAGCCCCAGCATTTT	CSARQPQSNQPQHF
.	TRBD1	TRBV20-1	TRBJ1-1	TGCAGTGCTGGGACCGTACAGGGGGCGCAGACTGAAGCTTTCTTT	CSAGTVQGAQTEAFF
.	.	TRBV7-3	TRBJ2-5	TGTGCCAGCAGCTTACGAGGAGACGGGGAGACCCAGTACTTC	CASSLRGDGETQYF
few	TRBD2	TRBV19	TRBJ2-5	TGTGCCAGTAGTATATTTCCTAGCGGGGGCCAAGAGACCCAGTACTTC	CASSIFPSGGQETQYF
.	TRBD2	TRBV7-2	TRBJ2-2	TGTGCCAGCACCTTATTACTAGCGGGAGGGCGTCCCACCGGGGAGCTGTTTTTT	CASTLLLAGGRPTGELFF
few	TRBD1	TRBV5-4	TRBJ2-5	TGTGCCAGCAGCGGACCGACAGGGGGCGGGGAGACCCAGTACTTC	CASSGPTGGGETQYF
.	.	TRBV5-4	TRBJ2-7	TGTGCCAGCAGCTTGGCGACGGCCTCCTACGAGCAGTACTTC	CASSLATASYEQYF
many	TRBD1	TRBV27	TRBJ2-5	TGTGCCAGCAGTTTATCCCAGGGACAGGGGAAGGAAGAGACCCAGTACTTC	CASSLSQGQGKEETQYF
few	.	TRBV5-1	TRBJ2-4	TGCGCCAGCAGCCCAGGAGTGGGGCTAGCCAAAAACATTCAGTACTTC	CASSPGVGLAKNIQYF
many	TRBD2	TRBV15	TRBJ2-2	TGTGCCACCAGCAGAGCCCGGGGTAGCGGGAGTTGGACCGGGGAGCTGTTTTTT	CATSRARGSGSWTGELFF
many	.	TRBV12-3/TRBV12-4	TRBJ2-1	TGTGCCAGCAGTTTCGGTAGTTCATATGAGCAGTTCTTC	CASSFGSSYEQFF
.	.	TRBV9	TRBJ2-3	TGTGCCAGCAGCGTATTCACTCTGGGGCCCCTCACAGGTACGCAGTATTTT	CASSVFTLGPLTGTQYF
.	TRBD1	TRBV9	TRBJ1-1	TGTGCCAGCAGCCCCTATGGACAGGGCGACACTGAAGTTTTCTTT	CASSPYGQGDTEVFF
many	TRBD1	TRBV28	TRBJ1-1	TGTGCCAGCAGTTTTAGGGAAAGGGACAGGGATGTTAGGGACACTGAAGCTTTCTTT	CASSFRERDRDVRDTEAFF
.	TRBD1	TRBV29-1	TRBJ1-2	TGCAGCGTGGGGACAGGGCCCCTGACGGTGGGCTACACCTTC	CSVGTGPLTVGYTF
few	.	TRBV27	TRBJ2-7	TGTGCCAGCAGTTTATCGATGGCAGGGCCCTACGAGCAGTACTTC	CASSLSMAGPYEQYF
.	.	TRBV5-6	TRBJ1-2	TGTGCCAGCAGAGCAGGGTGGCTAGGCGCGCATGGCTACACCTTC	CASRAGWLGAHGYTF
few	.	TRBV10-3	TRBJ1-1	TGTGCCATCAGTGAGTCGGCCGGCATGAACACTGAAGCTTTCTTT	CAISESAGMNTEAFF
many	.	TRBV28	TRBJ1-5	TGTGCCAGCAGTTTCCCGGGACGGCGGCAGGTCAATCAGCCCCAGCATTTT	CASSFPGRRQVNQPQHF
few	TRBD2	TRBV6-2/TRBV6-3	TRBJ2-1	TGTGCCAGCAGGTCTAGCGGGGGCGATGAGCAGTTCTTC	CASRSSGGDEQFF
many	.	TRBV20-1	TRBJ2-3	TGCAGTGCTACCTACAGAAGCACAGATACGCAGTATTTT	CSATYRSTDTQYF
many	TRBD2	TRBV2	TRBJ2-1	TGTGCCAGCAGGTTGGAGCGGGGGGGTTACAATGAGCAGTTCTTC	CASRLERGGYNEQFF
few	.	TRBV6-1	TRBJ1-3	TGTGCCAGCAGCCGGGGGCCCCTTACGGGAAACACCATATATTTT	CASSRGPLTGNTIYF
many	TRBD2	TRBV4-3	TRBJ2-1	TGCGCCAGCAGCCAAAACGAGCGGGACGATGAGCAGTTCTTC	CASSQNERDDEQFF
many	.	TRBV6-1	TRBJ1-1	TGTGCCAGCAGTGAATACACTGAAGCTTTCTTT	CASSEYTEAFF
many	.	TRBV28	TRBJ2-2	TGTGCCAGCAGCCCACAGGAATACACCGGGGAGCTGTTTTTT	CASSPQEYTGELFF
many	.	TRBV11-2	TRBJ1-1	TGTGCCAGCAGCTCCGCATATGAAAAGGACAGCTACCTCACTGAAGCTTTCTTT	CASSSAYEKDSYLTEAFF
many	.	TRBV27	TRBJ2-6	TGTGCCAGCAGTTTAGGAGGCGCTGGGGCCAACGTCCTGACTTTC	CASSLGGAGANVLTF
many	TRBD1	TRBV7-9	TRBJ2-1	TGTGCCAGCAGCTCCGGAGCAGGGGGCTCTAAGTTCTTC	CASSSGAGGSKFF
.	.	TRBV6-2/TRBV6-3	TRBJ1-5	TGTGCCAGCAGTTGTTTGGGTGGGGGAAATCAGCCCCAGCATTTT	CASSCLGGGNQPQHF
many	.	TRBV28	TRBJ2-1	TGTGCCAGCAGGGTAACAGGGAACTACAATGAGCAGTTCTTC	CASRVTGNYNEQFF
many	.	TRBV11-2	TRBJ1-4	TGTGCCAGCAGCTTAAGCACCCTGTCCGGGGGGACTAATGAAAAACTGTTTTTT	CASSLSTLSGGTNEKLFF
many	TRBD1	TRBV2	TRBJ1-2	TGTGCCAGCCAAAGGGGACAGGGGGTCAACTATGGCTACACCTTC	CASQRGQGVNYGYTF
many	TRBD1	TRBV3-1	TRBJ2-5	TGTGCCAGCAGCCCTAATCCTGGGACAGGGAAAAAAGAGACCCAGTACTTC	CASSPNPGTGKKETQYF
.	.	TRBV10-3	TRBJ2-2	TGTGCCAGCTTGGTGAGGCCGGACACCGGGGAGCTGTTTTTT	CASLVRPDTGELFF
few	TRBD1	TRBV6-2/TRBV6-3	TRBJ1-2	TGTGCCAGCAGTTACTACCCACCTCAACAGGGGGCCAACTCTAACTATGGCTACACCTTC	CASSYYPPQQGANSNYGYTF
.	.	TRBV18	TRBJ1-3	TGTGCCAGCTCACCGTGGGGTACTGGAAACACCATATATTTT	CASSPWGTGNTIYF
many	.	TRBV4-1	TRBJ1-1	TGCGCCAGCAGCCACCCCCTCAAGAGGACTGAAGCTTTCTTT	CASSHPLKRTEAFF
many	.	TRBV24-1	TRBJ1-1	TGTGCCACCAGTGATTCGCGGGAAGGAAACACTGAAGCTTTCTTT	CATSDSREGNTEAFF
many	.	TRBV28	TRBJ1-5	TGTGCCAGCAGTTTTCTAGGAGTGCGCAATCAGCCCCAGCATTTT	CASSFLGVRNQPQHF
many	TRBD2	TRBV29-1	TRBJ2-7	TGCAGCGTGTGGCCCGGGGGGACTAGCGGATCCTACGAGCAGTACTTC	CSVWPGGTSGSYEQYF
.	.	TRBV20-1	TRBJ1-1	TGCAGTGCTAGCGAGGGTTTCACTGAAGCTTTCTTT	CSASEGFTEAFF
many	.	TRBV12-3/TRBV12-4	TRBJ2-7	TGTGCCAGCAGTTTAGTGGGGGGAACAACATACGAGCAGTACTTC	CASSLVGGTTYEQYF
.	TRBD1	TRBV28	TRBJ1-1	TGTGCCAGCAGTTCCGGGACAGGGGTTACTGAAGCTTTCTTT	CASSSGTGVTEAFF
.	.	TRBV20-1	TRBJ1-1	TGCAGTGCTAGAGTTTTACCGAAGACCACTGAAGCTTTCTTT	CSARVLPKTTEAFF